This TCR beta chain was sequenced during a study of control samples from healthy donors and cancer patients. Profiling relied on immunoSEQ multiplex PCR, and the TCRdb table lists in-frame clones only, not all of them. The table lists over 100,000 clones, approximately 90% of them singletons. This clone was picked up one time. The sequence was collected from a woman aged 45-65 years in good health. The sequencing sample was made of blood.

The CDR3: CASSQVWPGGFSNQPQHF. CDR3 sequence (DNA): TGCGCCAGCAGCCAAGTCTGGCCAGGGGGGTTTAGCAATCAGCCCCAGCATTTT. This chain joins TRBV4-1 and TRBJ1-5; 7 bases agree with TRBD1. J lost 0 bases, V lost 1 base, and 9 bases had no gene match. Germline V gene sequence: CDR1 MGHRA, CDR2 YSYEKL. The CDR3 covers 18 residues.